The clone carrying this T cell receptor (beta chain) came up once. There were no recent acute infections or vaccinations among the donors, who were healthy HIV-negative adults. Adults of Caucasian background living in Nashville, Tennessee made up all donors. Germline CDR1 and CDR2: SGHRS and YFSETQ. Trimming removed 4 bases at V and 9 bases at J, with 14 bases between. The CDR3 runs 13 residues. This record belongs to a study of shared clonotypes between healthy human individuals. As for the study in general: CD4 naive cells filled three plates per donor, CD4 memory three, CD8 naive two and CD8 memory one.

Assay execution took place at the deep level. The data were produced by immunoSEQ multiplex PCR, yet TCRdb's version contains in-frame clones alone and is incomplete. The table has about 680,000 clones, around four fifths seen once. This sequence joins TRBV5-1 and TRBJ2-1, with D unresolved. This TCR derives from a woman aged 30 to 39 in good health. The specimen was memory CD4+ T cells sorted from blood. As to subset: CD45RA-negative fraction. In DNA, the CDR3 is TGCGCCAGCAGCGCCCCGCCGATCACTGAGCAGTTCTTC. Residues: CASSAPPITEQFF.